This TCR beta chain was observed in a study of T-cell reconstitution after alpha-beta-depleted transplantation in children. Germline CDR1 reads SQVTM; CDR2 reads ANQGSEA. The CDR3 sequence is 13 residues long. V was cut by 5 bases and J by 1 base, with 11 bases left in between. Study-wide results and limits: From newly produced T cells came most of the T-cell counts and diversity one year after transplant.

A TCRbeta library incorporating unique molecular identifiers was prepared. TCRdb itself ran the PCR reads through MiXCR, one entry per CDR3 protein. This sample has about 980,000 distinct CDR3 sequences; roughly 29% occur once, and the top ten carry over 25%. This clonotype was detected only a few times. The antigen is undetermined. The sequenced sample was PBMCs, mostly from graft donor cells, obtained 360 days after TCRalphabeta/CD19-depleted stem cell transplant. V usage is TRBV29-1 and J usage is TRBJ1-1; a possible D gene is TRBD1 (5 bases). This TCR came from a boy in the first two years of life who had a stem cell transplant for SCID, so the T cells may come from the graft donor. This CDR3 reads CSVKGQGNTEAFF. In DNA form, the CDR3 reads TGCAGCGTTAAGGGGCAGGGGAACACTGAAGCTTTCTTT. The variable domain in full, completed from reference TRBV29-1 and TRBJ1-1, reads SAVISQKPSRDICQRGTSLTIQCQVDSQVTMMFWYRQQPGQSLTLIATANQGSEATYESGFVIDKFPISRPNLTFSTLTVSNMSPEDSSIYLCSVKGQGNTEAFFGQGTRLTVV.